The 10 T cell receptor beta chains below were found in one sample sequenced in a study of Graves' ophthalmopathy and Graves' hyperthyroidism. Investigators amplified TCR beta CDR3 regions from RNA transcripts. HTBI-primed RT-PCR formed the first round, and a multiplex PCR formed the second. TCRdb recomputed calls from the multiplex PCR reads with MiXCR, one row per CDR3 protein. The sample holds over 450,000 distinct CDR3 sequences, approximately 15% seen once. Sequencing input: blood. Receptors were obtained from a woman aged 25 to 45 with Graves' ophthalmopathy.

The sample holds many counts of this clonotype. The genes are TRBV6-1 and TRBJ2-7; perhaps TRBD2 as D (5 bases). V lost 7 bases to trimming and J lost 1 base, with 11 bases between them. CDR3 length equals 13 residues. From germline, CDR1 is MNHNS and CDR2 SASEGT. Here the CDR3 reads CASTRPGSYEQYF. The CDR3 DNA reads TGTGCCAGCACTAGACCGGGGTCCTACGAGCAGTACTTC.

There are many counts of this clonotype. This chain uses TRBV7-2 with TRBJ2-7; D not resolved. Germline CDR1 is SGHTA and CDR2 is FQGNSA. The V end was cut by 1 base, the J end by 5 bases, with 12 bases between. This CDR3 is built from 14 residues. The CDR3 nucleotides are TGTGCCAGCAGCTTAGAGGGATGGAATGACGAGCAGTACTTC. The encoded protein is CASSLEGWNDEQYF.

This clonotype was seen many times. The V call is TRBV27, the J call TRBJ2-4; tentative D call: TRBD2 (5 bases). V was cut by 5 bases and J by 0 bases, with 8 bases left in between. The CDR3 covers 14 residues. Per germline, CDR1 MNHEY and CDR2 SMNVEV (reference sequence). The CDR3 sequence: CASSPLGAKNIQYF. In nucleotides, the CDR3 is TGTGCCAGCAGTCCACTAGGAGCCAAAAACATTCAGTACTTC.

At least ten counts were recorded for this clonotype. This CDR3 reads CASSSLAFQETQYF. The CDR3 DNA follows: TGTGCCAGCAGTTCGCTCGCGTTCCAAGAGACCCAGTACTTC. This chain links TRBV12-3 or TRBV12-4 with TRBJ2-5, with no clear D. CDR3 length: 14 amino acids. V was trimmed by 4 bases and J by 1 base, leaving 10 bases between them.

The rearrangement uses TRBV13 and TRBJ2-7; 8 nucleotides align to TRBD1. Trimming cost V 4 bases and J 3 bases; bases outside gene matches: 5. Per the germline V gene, CDR1 is PRHDT and CDR2 is FYEKMQ (reference sequence). This CDR3 comprises 14 residues. CDR3 residues: CASSSTGEVYEQYF. In DNA, the CDR3 is TGTGCCAGCAGCTCGACAGGGGAGGTCTACGAGCAGTACTTC.

This clonotype was counted only a few times. This chain connects TRBV6-1 to TRBJ1-1; 7 bases are a match to TRBD1. V trimming: 7 bases; J trimming: 3 bases; junction bases outside the gene matches: 5. CDR3 length: 13 amino acids. Germline V CDR1 and CDR2: MNHNS, SASEGT. CDR3: CASNWDSHTEAFF. DNA of the CDR3: TGTGCCAGCAACTGGGACAGCCACACTGAAGCTTTCTTT.

There are many counts of this clonotype. CDR3 amino acids: CASSFRQNYGYTF. CDR3 nucleotides: TGTGCCAGCAGTTTTCGACAGAACTATGGCTACACCTTC. This rearrangement joins TRBV12-3 or TRBV12-4 to TRBJ1-2; D possibly corresponds to TRBD1 (5 bases). Trimming stripped 3 bases from V and 2 bases from J, with 7 bases between. The CDR3 is 13 residues long.

This clonotype was picked up many times. The chain recombines TRBV12-3 or TRBV12-4 with TRBJ2-2; D unclear. The V gene lost 3 bases and the J gene lost 3 bases, with 14 bases spanning the gap. CDR3 length equals 16 residues. The CDR3 loop reads CASSFTAGGDTGELFF. The CDR3 coding sequence is TGTGCCAGCAGTTTCACGGCAGGTGGGGACACCGGGGAGCTGTTTTTT.

This clonotype appeared many times. The V call is TRBV5-1, the J call TRBJ1-2; TRBD1 is a possible D gene (5 bases). The V end lost 6 bases, the J end lost 4 bases, and 13 bases lay between the germline ends. Germline V lookup: CDR1 SGHRS, CDR2 YFSETQ. The CDR3 spans 13 residues. CDR3 nucleotides: TGCGCCAGCACCGCGGGAGGGGCCTATGGCTACACCTTC. Protein product: CASTAGGAYGYTF.

The table lists this clonotype with a few counts. With a much larger clone just one base away, this may be a read error. The V gene is TRBV13, the J gene TRBJ2-5, with D possibly matching TRBD2 (6 bases). CDR1 and CDR2 (germline): PRHDT, FYEKMQ (reference sequence). Trimming removed 5 bases from V and 1 base from J, with 8 bases in between. CDR3 length: 13 amino acids. The CDR3 nucleotides are TGTGCCAGCAGCAAGACTAGCCAAGAGACCCAGTACTTC. The encoded protein is CASSKTSQETQYF.